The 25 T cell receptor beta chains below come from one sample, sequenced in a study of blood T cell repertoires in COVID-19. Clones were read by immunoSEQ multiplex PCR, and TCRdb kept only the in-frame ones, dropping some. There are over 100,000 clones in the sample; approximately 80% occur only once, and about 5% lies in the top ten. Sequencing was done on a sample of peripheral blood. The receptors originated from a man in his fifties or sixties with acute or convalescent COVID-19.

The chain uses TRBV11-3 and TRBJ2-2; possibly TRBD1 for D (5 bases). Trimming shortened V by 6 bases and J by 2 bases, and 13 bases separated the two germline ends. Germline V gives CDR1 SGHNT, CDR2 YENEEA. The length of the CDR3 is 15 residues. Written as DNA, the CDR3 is TGTGCCAGCAGTTTATCAGGGTTAAACACCGGGGAGCTGTTTTTT. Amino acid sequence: CASSLSGLNTGELFF.

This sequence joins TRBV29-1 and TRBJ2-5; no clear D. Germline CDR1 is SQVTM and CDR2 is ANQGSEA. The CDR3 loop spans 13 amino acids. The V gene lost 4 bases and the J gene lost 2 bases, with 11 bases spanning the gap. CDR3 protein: CSVGQSLQETQYF. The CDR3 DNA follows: TGCAGCGTTGGCCAGTCCTTACAAGAGACCCAGTACTTC.

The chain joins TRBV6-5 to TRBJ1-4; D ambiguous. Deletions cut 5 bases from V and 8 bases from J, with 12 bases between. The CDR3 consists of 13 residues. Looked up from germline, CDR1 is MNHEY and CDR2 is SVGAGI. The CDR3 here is CASSTVIGEKLFF. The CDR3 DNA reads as TGTGCCAGCAGTACAGTGATTGGCGAAAAACTGTTTTTT.

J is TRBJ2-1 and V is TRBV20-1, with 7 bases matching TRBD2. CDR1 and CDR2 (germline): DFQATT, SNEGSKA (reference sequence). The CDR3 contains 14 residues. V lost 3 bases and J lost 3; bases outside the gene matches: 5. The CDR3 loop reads CSASWRESYNEQFF. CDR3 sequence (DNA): TGCAGTGCTAGTTGGCGGGAGAGCTACAATGAGCAGTTCTTC.

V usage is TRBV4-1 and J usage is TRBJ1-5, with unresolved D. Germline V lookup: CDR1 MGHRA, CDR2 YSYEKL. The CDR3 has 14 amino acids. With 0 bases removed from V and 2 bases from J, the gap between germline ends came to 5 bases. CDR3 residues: CASSQDHGNQPQHF. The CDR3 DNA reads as TGCGCCAGCAGCCAAGACCATGGCAATCAGCCCCAGCATTTT.

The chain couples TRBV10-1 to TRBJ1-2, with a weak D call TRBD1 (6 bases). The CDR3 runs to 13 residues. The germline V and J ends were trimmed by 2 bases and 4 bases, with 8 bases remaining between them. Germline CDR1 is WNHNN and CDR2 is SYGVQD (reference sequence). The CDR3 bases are TGCGCCAGCAGTGAGGACAGGTCCTATGGCTACACCTTC. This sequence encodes CASSEDRSYGYTF.

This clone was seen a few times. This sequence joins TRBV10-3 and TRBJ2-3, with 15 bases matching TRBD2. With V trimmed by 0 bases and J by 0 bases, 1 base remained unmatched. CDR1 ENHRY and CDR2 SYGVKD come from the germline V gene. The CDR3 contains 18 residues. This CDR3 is CAISESGTSGRSTDTQYF. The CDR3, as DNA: TGTGCCATCAGTGAGTCAGGGACTAGCGGGAGGAGCACAGATACGCAGTATTTT.

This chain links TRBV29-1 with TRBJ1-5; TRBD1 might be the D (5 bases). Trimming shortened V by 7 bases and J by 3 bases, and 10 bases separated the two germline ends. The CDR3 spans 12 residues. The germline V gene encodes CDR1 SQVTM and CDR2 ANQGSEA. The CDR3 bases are TGCAGCGCCCAACAGGTCAATCAGCCCCAGCATTTT. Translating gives CSAQQVNQPQHF. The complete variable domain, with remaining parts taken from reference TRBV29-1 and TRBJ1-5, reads SAVISQKPSRDICQRGTSLTIQCQVDSQVTMMFWYRQQPGQSLTLIATANQGSEATYESGFVIDKFPISRPNLTFSTLTVSNMSPEDSSIYLCSAQQVNQPQHFGDGTRLSIL.

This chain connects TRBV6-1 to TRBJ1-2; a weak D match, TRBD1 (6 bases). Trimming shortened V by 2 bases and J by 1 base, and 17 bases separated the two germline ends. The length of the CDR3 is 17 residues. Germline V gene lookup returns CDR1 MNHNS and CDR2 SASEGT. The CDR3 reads CASSEFRTAAFNYGYTF. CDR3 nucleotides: TGTGCCAGCAGTGAATTTAGGACAGCCGCTTTTAACTATGGCTACACCTTC.

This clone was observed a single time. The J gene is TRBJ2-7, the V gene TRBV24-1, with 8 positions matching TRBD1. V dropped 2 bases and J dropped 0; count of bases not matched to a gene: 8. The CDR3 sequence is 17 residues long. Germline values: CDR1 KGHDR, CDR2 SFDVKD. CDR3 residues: CATSDSAGTGVSYEQYF. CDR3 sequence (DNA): TGTGCCACCAGTGATTCCGCCGGGACAGGCGTCTCCTACGAGCAGTACTTC.

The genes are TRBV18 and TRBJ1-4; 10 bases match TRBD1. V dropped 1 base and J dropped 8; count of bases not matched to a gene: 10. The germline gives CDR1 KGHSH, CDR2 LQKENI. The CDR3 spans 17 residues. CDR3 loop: CASSPLVTGGLGEKLFF. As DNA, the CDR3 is TGTGCCAGCTCACCACTCGTGACAGGGGGCTTAGGGGAAAAACTGTTTTTT.

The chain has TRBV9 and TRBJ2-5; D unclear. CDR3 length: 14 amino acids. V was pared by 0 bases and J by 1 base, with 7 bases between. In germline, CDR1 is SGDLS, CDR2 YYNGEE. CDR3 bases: TGTGCCAGCAGCGTAGAACAGTCCCAAGAGACCCAGTACTTC. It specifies CASSVEQSQETQYF.

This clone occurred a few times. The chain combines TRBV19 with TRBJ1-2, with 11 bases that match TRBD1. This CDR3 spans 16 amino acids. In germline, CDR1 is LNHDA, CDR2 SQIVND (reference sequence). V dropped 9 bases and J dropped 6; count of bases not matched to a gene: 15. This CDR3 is CASSPGGLGQGDGYTF. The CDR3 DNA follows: TGTGCCAGCTCGCCAGGTGGTCTGGGACAGGGGGATGGCTACACCTTC.

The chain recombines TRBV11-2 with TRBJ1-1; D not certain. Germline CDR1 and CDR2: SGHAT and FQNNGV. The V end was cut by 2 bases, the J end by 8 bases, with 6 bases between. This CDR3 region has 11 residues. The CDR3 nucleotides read TGTGCCAGCAGCTTAAACGGGGAAGCTTTCTTT. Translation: CASSLNGEAFF. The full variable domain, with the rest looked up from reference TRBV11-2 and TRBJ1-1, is EAGVAQSPRYKIIEKRQSVAFWCNPISGHATLYWYQQILGQGPKLLIQFQNNGVVDDSQLPKDRFSAERLKGVDSTLKIQPAKLEDSAVYLCASSLNGEAFFGQGTRLTVV.

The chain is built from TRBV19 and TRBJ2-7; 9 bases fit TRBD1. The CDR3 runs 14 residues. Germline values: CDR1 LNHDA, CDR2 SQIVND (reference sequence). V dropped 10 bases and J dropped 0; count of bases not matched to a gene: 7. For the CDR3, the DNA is TGTGCCACCGTGGACAGGGGCTTCTCCTACGAGCAGTACTTC. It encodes CATVDRGFSYEQYF.

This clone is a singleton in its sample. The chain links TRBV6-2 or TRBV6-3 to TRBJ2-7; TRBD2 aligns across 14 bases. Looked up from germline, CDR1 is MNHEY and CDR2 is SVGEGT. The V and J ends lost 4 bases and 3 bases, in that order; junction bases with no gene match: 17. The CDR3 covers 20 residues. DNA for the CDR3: TGTGCCAGCAGTTCCGGACTAGCGGGAGGCCTCGCCGGCCGGATCTACGAGCAGTACTTC. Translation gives CASSSGLAGGLAGRIYEQYF.

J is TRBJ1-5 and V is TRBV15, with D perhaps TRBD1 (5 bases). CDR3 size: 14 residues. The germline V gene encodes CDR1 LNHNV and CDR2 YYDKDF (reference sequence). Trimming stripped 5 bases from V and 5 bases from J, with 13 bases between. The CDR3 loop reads CATSLGGRDQPQHF. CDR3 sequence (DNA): TGTGCCACCAGCCTGGGGGGTAGGGATCAGCCCCAGCATTTT.

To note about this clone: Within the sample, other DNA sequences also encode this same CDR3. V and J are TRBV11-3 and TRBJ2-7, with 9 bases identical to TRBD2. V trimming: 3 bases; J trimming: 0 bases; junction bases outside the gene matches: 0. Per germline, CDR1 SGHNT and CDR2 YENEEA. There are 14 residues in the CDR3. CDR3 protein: CASSLRGGSYEQYF. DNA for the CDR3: TGTGCCAGCAGCTTGCGGGGGGGCTCCTACGAGCAGTACTTC.

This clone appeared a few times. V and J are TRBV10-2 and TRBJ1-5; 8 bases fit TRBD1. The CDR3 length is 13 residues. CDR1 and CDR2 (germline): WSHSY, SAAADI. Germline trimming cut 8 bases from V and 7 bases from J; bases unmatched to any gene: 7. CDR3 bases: TGCGCCAGCCTTATGGACAGGGAACAGCCCCAGCATTTT. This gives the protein CASLMDREQPQHF.

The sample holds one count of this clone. CDR3 DNA sequence: TGTGCCATCAGTGACCCCGGACAGGGGTTCAATCAGCCCCAGCATTTT. Amino acids: CAISDPGQGFNQPQHF. V is TRBV10-3 and J is TRBJ1-5, with 9 bases that match TRBD1. Trimming removed 3 bases from V and 3 bases from J; junction bases left unmatched: 6. CDR3 length equals 16 residues. Germline CDR1 ENHRY, CDR2 SYGVKD.

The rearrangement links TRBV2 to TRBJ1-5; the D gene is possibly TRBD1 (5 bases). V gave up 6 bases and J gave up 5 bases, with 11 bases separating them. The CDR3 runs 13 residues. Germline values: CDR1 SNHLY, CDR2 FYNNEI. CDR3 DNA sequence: TGTGCCAGCAGAGACAGAAACTATCAGCCCCAGCATTTT. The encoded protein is CASRDRNYQPQHF.

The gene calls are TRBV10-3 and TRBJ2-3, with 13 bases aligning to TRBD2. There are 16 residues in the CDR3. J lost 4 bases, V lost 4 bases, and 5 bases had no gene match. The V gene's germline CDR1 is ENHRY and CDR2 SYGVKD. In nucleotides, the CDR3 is TGTGCCATCAGTGTTCCGGGACTAGCGGGGCCAGATACGCAGTATTTT. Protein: CAISVPGLAGPDTQYF.

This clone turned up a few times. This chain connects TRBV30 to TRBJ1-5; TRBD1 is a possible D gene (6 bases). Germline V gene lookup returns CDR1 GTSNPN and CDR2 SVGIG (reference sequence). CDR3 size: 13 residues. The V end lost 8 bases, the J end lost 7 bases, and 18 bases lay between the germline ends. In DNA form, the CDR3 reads TGTGCCGGAGGCTTACAGGGTGGCCAGCCCCAGCATTTT. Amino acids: CAGGLQGGQPQHF.

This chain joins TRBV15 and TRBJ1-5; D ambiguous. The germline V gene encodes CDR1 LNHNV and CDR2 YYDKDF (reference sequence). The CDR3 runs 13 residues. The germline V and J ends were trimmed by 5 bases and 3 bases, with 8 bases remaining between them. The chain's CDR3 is CATSALANQPQHF. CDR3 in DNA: TGTGCCACCAGCGCTTTGGCCAATCAGCCCCAGCATTTT.

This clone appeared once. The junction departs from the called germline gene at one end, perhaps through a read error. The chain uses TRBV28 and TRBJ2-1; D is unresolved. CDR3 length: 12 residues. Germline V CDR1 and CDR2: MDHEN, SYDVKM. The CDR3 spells CASSLSGNEQFF. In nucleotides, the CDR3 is TGTGCCAGCAGCTTATCAGGCAATGAGCAGTTCTTC.